Detailed here is one T cell receptor beta chain. Its antigen is currently unknown. The junction does not match germline at one end; this may be a read error. The data belong to a study of cytomegalovirus exposure and HLA in healthy donors. Study overall: The 100 million to 140 million unique TCR beta sequences, from about 179 million T cells, were found by an earlier analysis. General study results and limits: The authors later found most CMV-associated TCR beta chains appeared HLA-restricted.

The CDR3 has 10 amino acids. Germline lookup yields CDR1 SQVTM and CDR2 ANQGSEA. A multiplex PCR was run with 60 Vbeta primers and 13 Jbeta primers. Produced via immunoSEQ multiplex PCR; TCRdb's table is partial and in-frame only. The sample lists about 160,000 clones, about four fifths occurring once. The chain uses TRBV29-1 and TRBJ2-1; 7 bases map to TRBD1. Sequenced material: PBMCs. This TCR was recovered from a man aged 25-45 years in good health and CMV-seronegative. Written as DNA, the CDR3 is TGCAGCGCGCGAGGGACAGACGTTCTCTTC. Its translation is CSARGTDVLF.